The sequence of this TCR beta chain was determined in a study of blood T cell repertoires in COVID-19. Study-level information: Researchers got acute and convalescent COVID-19 samples from the United States, Italy and Spain.

In the original processing: Reference gene primer amplification gave estimated nucleated cell counts. The table came from immunoSEQ multiplex PCR; TCRdb's copy has only in-frame clones and leaves some out. V, J and clone size derive from that table, while D and trimming were established from the DNA sequence. This repertoire shows around 140,000 clones, roughly 84% found once; its top ten account for approximately 8.9%. Patients in Seattle were enrolled during active infection, then followed longitudinally. The CDR3 sequence is 15 residues long. Germline CDR1 and CDR2: LNHDA and SQIVND (reference sequence). V gave up 7 bases and J gave up 2 bases, with 17 bases separating them.

The TCR comes from a man aged 25 to 40 with COVID-19, enrolled during active disease. This chain connects TRBV19 to TRBJ1-2; D unclear. Sequencing was performed on peripheral blood. This CDR3 reads CASTPRRDANYGYTF. Here the CDR3 DNA reads TGTGCCAGTACCCCGCGGAGGGATGCAAACTATGGCTACACCTTC.